The 12 T cell receptor beta chains presented below share a single source sample, sequenced in a study of beta chain features in type 1 diabetes. All of the isolated RNA was reverse transcribed, so expressed TCRB transcripts were sequenced. This table comes from immunoSEQ multiplex PCR, and its TCRdb copy is limited to in-frame clones, with some not included. This table has 850,000 to 900,000 clones, roughly a sixth appearing once. Sequenced sample: naive CD4+ T cells from blood. These receptor sequences come from a woman aged 18-30 years in good health.

This clone showed up just a few times. V usage is TRBV19 and J usage is TRBJ2-1; 13 bases agree with TRBD2. This CDR3 spans 19 amino acids. With V trimmed by 5 bases and J by 0 bases, 10 bases remained unmatched. Germline CDR1 LNHDA, CDR2 SQIVND (reference sequence). Written as DNA, the CDR3 is TGTGCCAGTAGTTTCAGGACTAGCGGGAGAGCAAGCTCCTACAATGAGCAGTTCTTC. It translates to CASSFRTSGRASSYNEQFF. Using reference TRBV19 and TRBJ2-1 for the parts outside the CDR3, the full variable domain is DGGITQSPKYLFRKEGQNVTLSCEQNLNHDAMYWYRQDPGQGLRLIYYSQIVNDFQKGDIAEGYSVSREKKESFPLTVTSAQKNPTAFYLCASSFRTSGRASSYNEQFFGPGTRLTVL.

Only a few counts were recorded for this clone. This chain links TRBV28 with TRBJ1-4; D gene unclear. The CDR3 totals 13 residues. Germline V CDR1 and CDR2: MDHEN, SYDVKM. V lost 5 bases to trimming and J lost 1 base, with 5 bases between them. The CDR3: CASSEETNEKLFF. DNA of the CDR3: TGTGCCAGCAGTGAGGAAACTAATGAAAAACTGTTTTTT.

The V gene is TRBV4-3, the J gene TRBJ2-7, with a tentative D call TRBD2 (6 bases). This CDR3 spans 16 amino acids. Germline V gene lookup returns CDR1 LGHNA and CDR2 YSLEER. The V and J ends lost 0 bases and 2 bases respectively, with 14 bases between them. The CDR3 DNA follows: TGCGCCAGCAGCCAAGAGTGGAGGGGAAATACCTACGAGCAGTACTTC. Translation gives CASSQEWRGNTYEQYF.

This clone was counted between two and nine times. This chain connects TRBV27 to TRBJ2-1; D ambiguous. The germline V and J ends were trimmed by 3 bases and 8 bases, with 14 bases remaining between them. Germline assignment: CDR1 MNHEY and CDR2 SMNVEV (reference sequence). The CDR3 has 14 residues. CDR3 loop: CASSLRGVWDEQFF. The CDR3, as DNA: TGTGCCAGCAGTTTGCGCGGAGTCTGGGATGAGCAGTTCTTC.

This chain connects TRBV7-2 to TRBJ2-7; 9 nucleotides agree with TRBD2. Per germline, CDR1 SGHTA and CDR2 FQGNSA. Trimming cost V 4 bases and J 5 bases; bases outside gene matches: 6. The CDR3 runs to 14 residues. CDR3 nucleotide sequence: TGTGCCAGCAGCTCTCAGCGGGAGGCCCACGAGCAGTACTTC. Residues: CASSSQREAHEQYF.

The sample holds a few counts of this clone. The gene calls are TRBV7-3 and TRBJ2-2; TRBD2 aligns across 9 bases. Germline V gene lookup returns CDR1 SGHTA and CDR2 FQGTGA. V was clipped by 5 bases and J by 4 bases; unmatched bases: 8. The CDR3 sequence is 16 residues long. For the CDR3, the DNA is TGTGCCAGCAGCACCTCCGGAGCGGGAGGCACCGGGGAGCTGTTTTTT. Encoded protein: CASSTSGAGGTGELFF. Together with reference TRBV7-3 and TRBJ2-2, the CDR3 gives the full variable domain: GAGVSQTPSNKVTEKGKYVELRCDPISGHTALYWYRQSLGQGPEFLIYFQGTGAADDSGLPNDRFFAVRPEGSVSTLKIQRTERGDSAVYLCASSTSGAGGTGELFFGEGSRLTVL.

This clone was seen more than once but under ten times. J is TRBJ2-7 and V is TRBV7-9; 7 positions agree with TRBD1. The CDR3 extends over 15 amino acids. Germline V CDR1 and CDR2: SEHNR, FQNEAQ (reference sequence). V dropped 5 bases and J dropped 0; count of bases not matched to a gene: 7. The CDR3 reads CASSHRQGHSYEQYF. In nucleotides, the CDR3 is TGTGCCAGCAGCCACAGACAGGGCCACTCCTACGAGCAGTACTTC.

This clone has only one observation. The chain uses TRBV27 and TRBJ2-1; perhaps TRBD1 as D (6 bases). This CDR3 has 16 residues. CDR1 is MNHEY and CDR2 is SMNVEV in the germline V gene (reference sequence). The V gene lost 3 bases and the J gene lost 11 bases, with 23 bases spanning the gap. The DNA for the CDR3 is TGTGCCAGCAGTTTGGGGGCCAACGGGGAGACGGGCAAGCAGTTCTTC. Residues: CASSLGANGETGKQFF.

V is TRBV28 and J is TRBJ2-3; 9 positions agree with TRBD2. Germline V gives CDR1 MDHEN, CDR2 SYDVKM. With V trimmed by 6 bases and J by 3 bases, 7 bases remained unmatched. CDR3 length equals 15 residues. In DNA, the CDR3 is TGTGCCAGCAGGGACGCTAGCGGGAATACAGATACGCAGTATTTT. It yields the protein CASRDASGNTDTQYF.

This clone was counted only a few times. This rearrangement joins TRBV7-2 to TRBJ2-2, with unresolved D. The V end was cut by 6 bases, the J end by 5 bases, with 13 bases between. Per the germline V gene, CDR1 is SGHTA and CDR2 is FQGNSA. The CDR3 is 14 residues long. This CDR3 reads CASRPARGTGELFF. The DNA of the CDR3 is TGTGCCAGCAGACCCGCGCGTGGGACCGGGGAGCTGTTTTTT.

This clone showed up just a few times. This sequence joins TRBV9 and TRBJ2-1; 7 positions agree with TRBD2. CDR3 length: 15 residues. Germline V lookup: CDR1 SGDLS, CDR2 YYNGEE. Trimming removed 0 bases from V and 7 bases from J; junction bases left unmatched: 7. CDR3 amino acids: CASSVGGSFVNEQFF. CDR3 nucleotides: TGTGCCAGCAGCGTAGGCGGGAGTTTTGTAAATGAGCAGTTCTTC.

This clone was observed a handful of times. The chain combines TRBV7-3 with TRBJ2-7; 10 nucleotides line up with TRBD2. CDR1 and CDR2 from the germline V gene are SGHTA and FQGTGA. The V and J ends lost 2 bases and 4 bases, in that order; junction bases with no gene match: 2. The CDR3 covers 14 residues. CDR3 sequence (DNA): TGTGCCAGCAGCTTAGATAGCGGGAGGTACGAGCAGTACTTC. It yields the protein CASSLDSGRYEQYF.